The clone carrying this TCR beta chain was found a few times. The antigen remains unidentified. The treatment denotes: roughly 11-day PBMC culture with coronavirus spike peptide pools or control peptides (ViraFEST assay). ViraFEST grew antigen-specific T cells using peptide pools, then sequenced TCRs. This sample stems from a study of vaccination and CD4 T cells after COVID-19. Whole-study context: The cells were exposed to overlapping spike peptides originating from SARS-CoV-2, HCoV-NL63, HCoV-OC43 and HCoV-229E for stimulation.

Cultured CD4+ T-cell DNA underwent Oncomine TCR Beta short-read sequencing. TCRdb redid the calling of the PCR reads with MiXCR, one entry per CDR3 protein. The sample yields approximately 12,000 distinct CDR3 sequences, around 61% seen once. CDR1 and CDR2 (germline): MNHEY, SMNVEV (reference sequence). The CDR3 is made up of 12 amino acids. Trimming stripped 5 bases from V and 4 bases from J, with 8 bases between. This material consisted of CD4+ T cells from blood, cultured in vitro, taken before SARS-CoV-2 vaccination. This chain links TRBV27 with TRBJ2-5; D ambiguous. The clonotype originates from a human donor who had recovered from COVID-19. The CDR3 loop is CASSVPGETQYF. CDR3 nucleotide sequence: TGTGCCAGCAGTGTCCCCGGAGAGACCCAGTACTTC.